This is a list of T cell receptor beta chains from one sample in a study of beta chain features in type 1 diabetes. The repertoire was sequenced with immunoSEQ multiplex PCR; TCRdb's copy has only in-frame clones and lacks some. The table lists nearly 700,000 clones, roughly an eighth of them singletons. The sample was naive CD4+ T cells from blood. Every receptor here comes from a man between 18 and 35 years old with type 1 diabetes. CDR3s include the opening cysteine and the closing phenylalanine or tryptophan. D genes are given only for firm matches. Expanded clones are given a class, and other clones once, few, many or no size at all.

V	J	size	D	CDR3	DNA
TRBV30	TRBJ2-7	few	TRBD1	CAWSAGTVEGEQYF	TGTGCCTGGAGTGCCGGGACAGTGGAAGGCGAGCAGTACTTC
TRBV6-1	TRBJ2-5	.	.	CASTPDTYQETQYF	TGTGCCAGCACCCCAGACACCTACCAAGAGACCCAGTACTTC
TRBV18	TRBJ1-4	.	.	CASSQADEKLFF	TGTGCCAGCTCCCAAGCAGATGAAAAACTGTTTTTT
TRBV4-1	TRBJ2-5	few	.	CASSHGVIETQYF	TGCGCCAGCAGCCACGGAGTAATAGAGACCCAGTACTTC
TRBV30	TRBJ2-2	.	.	CAWTRLGELFF	TGTGCCTGGACCCGCCTCGGGGAGCTGTTTTTT
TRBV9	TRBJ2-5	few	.	CASSVVSGGETQYF	TGTGCCAGCAGCGTAGTATCGGGTGGAGAGACCCAGTACTTC
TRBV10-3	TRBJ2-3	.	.	CAISTADQRGGLDTQYF	TGTGCCATCAGTACTGCTGACCAGAGAGGGGGATTAGATACGCAGTATTTT
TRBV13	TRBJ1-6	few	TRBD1	CASSLGDRGSPLHF	TGTGCCAGCAGCTTAGGGGACAGGGGTTCACCCCTCCACTTT
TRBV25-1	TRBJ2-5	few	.	CASSEYQGQETQYF	TGTGCCAGCAGTGAATATCAGGGCCAAGAGACCCAGTACTTC
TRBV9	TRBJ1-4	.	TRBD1	CASSGSDRAEKLFF	TGTGCCAGCAGCGGTTCCGACAGGGCTGAAAAACTGTTTTTT
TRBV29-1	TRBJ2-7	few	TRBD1	CSVEGTGSSYEQYF	TGCAGCGTTGAAGGGACAGGGAGCTCCTACGAGCAGTACTTC
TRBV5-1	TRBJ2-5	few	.	CASSLEGGRAGETQYF	TGCGCCAGCAGCTTGGAGGGCGGCCGGGCGGGTGAGACCCAGTACTTC
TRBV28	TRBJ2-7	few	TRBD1	CASSLVQGAFDEQYF	TGTGCCAGCAGTTTAGTGCAGGGGGCATTCGACGAGCAGTACTTC
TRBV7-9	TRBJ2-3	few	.	CASTPLGYGADTQYF	TGTGCCAGCACCCCTCTGGGCTATGGGGCAGATACGCAGTATTTT
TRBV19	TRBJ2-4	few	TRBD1	CASSTTGVIAKNIQYF	TGTGCCAGTAGTACCACAGGGGTCATAGCCAAAAACATTCAGTACTTC
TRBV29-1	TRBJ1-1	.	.	CSVGGRLNTEAFF	TGCAGCGTTGGGGGTCGGTTGAACACTGAAGCTTTCTTT
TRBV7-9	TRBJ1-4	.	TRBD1	CASSSATSGQGQLFF	TGTGCCAGCAGCTCAGCAACGAGCGGACAGGGTCAGCTGTTTTTT
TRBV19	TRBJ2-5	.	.	CASSMVHREETQYF	TGTGCCAGTAGTATGGTCCACAGGGAAGAGACCCAGTACTTC
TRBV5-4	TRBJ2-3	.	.	CASSSNRDRRHADTQYF	TGTGCCAGCAGCTCGAACCGGGACCGCCGCCACGCAGATACGCAGTATTTT
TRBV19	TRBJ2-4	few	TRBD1	CASSSPGQGFVKNIQYF	TGTGCCAGTAGTAGTCCGGGACAGGGGTTTGTCAAAAACATTCAGTACTTC
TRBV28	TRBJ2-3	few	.	CASSMFGGGLTDTQYF	TGTGCCAGCAGTATGTTCGGTGGGGGCCTCACAGATACGCAGTATTTT
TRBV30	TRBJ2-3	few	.	CAWSVVPSGTDTQYF	TGTGCCTGGAGTGTAGTCCCTAGCGGCACAGATACGCAGTATTTT
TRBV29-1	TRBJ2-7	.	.	CSVRWARYEQYF	TGCAGCGTAAGGTGGGCCCGTTACGAGCAGTACTTC
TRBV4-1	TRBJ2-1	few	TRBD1	CASSQDQGAGYNEQFF	TGCGCCAGCAGCCAAGACCAGGGGGCCGGTTACAATGAGCAGTTCTTC
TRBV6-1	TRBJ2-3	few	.	CATILGRTTDTQYF	TGTGCCACCATTCTGGGGAGAACCACAGATACGCAGTATTTT
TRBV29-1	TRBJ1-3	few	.	CSVATPQGPGNTIYF	TGCAGCGTTGCAACTCCCCAGGGCCCTGGAAACACCATATATTTT
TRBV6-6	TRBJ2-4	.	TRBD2	CASSLTSGAKNIQYF	TGTGCCAGCAGTTTGACTAGCGGAGCCAAAAACATTCAGTACTTC
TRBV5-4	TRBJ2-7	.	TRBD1	CASSLIPDRPNWDF	TGTGCCAGCAGCTTGATCCCGGACAGGCCCAACTGGGACTTC
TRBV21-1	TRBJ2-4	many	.	CARGVSGNIQYF	TGTGCCAGAGGGGTTAGTGGAAACATTCAGTACTTC
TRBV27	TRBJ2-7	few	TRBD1	CASSRQGAYEQYF	TGTGCCAGCAGTAGGCAGGGGGCCTACGAGCAGTACTTC
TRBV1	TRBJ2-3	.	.	CTSSLAAHTDTQYF	TGCACCAGCAGTTTAGCGGCCCACACAGATACGCAGTATTTT
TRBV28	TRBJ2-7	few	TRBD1	CASSPGTGGYEQYF	TGTGCCAGCAGTCCGGGGACAGGGGGATACGAGCAGTACTTC
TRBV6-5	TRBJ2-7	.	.	CASSPVGGVFYEQYF	TGTGCCAGCAGCCCCGTAGGGGGGGTTTTCTACGAGCAGTACTTC
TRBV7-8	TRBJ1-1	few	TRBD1	CASSPGQGALYTEAFF	TGTGCCAGCAGCCCAGGACAGGGGGCTCTGTACACTGAAGCTTTCTTT
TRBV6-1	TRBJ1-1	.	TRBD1	CASVQDRVTEAFF	TGTGCCAGCGTACAGGACAGGGTCACTGAAGCTTTCTTT
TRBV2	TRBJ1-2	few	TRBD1	CASSDGTGVVGYTF	TGTGCCAGCAGTGACGGGACAGGGGTGGTTGGCTACACCTTC
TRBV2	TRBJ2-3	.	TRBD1	CASSEMGQGTDTQYF	TGTGCCAGCAGTGAAATGGGACAGGGCACAGATACGCAGTATTTT